Listed here are 5 T cell receptor beta chains from one sample, sequenced in a study of T cell responses to AZD1222 COVID-19 vaccine. The data were produced by immunoSEQ multiplex PCR, yet TCRdb's version contains in-frame clones alone and is incomplete. The sample has 130,000 or so clones, roughly 94% seen once. Sequenced material: peripheral blood, taken on day 0 of AZD1222 vaccination. All receptors come from an adult in good health.

This chain connects TRBV2 to TRBJ2-2; 14 bases line up with TRBD2. The CDR3 spans 17 residues. Germline CDR1 and CDR2: SNHLY and FYNNEI. V shed 4 bases and J 5 bases; nucleotides not matched to a gene: 6. In DNA, the CDR3 is TGTGCCAGCAGTGGACTAGCGGGAGGGCCGGAAACCGGGGAGCTGTTTTTT. This encodes CASSGLAGGPETGELFF.

CDR3 sequence reads: CASSYSEDVNTEAFF. The CDR3 region has the DNA TGTGCCAGCAGTTACTCTGAGGATGTGAACACTGAAGCTTTCTTT. This chain uses TRBV6-5 with TRBJ1-1, with D uncertain. CDR1 is MNHEY and CDR2 is SVGAGI in the germline V gene. The CDR3 has 15 amino acids. Trimming cost V 0 bases and J 0 bases, with 8 bases left between them.

J is TRBJ1-1 and V is TRBV20-1; D is possibly TRBD1 (6 bases). Germline V gene lookup returns CDR1 DFQATT and CDR2 SNEGSKA (reference sequence). CDR3 length: 11 amino acids. Trimming took 7 bases from V and 1 from J, leaving 7 bases between them. CDR3 residues: CSVQGNTEAFF. DNA of the CDR3: TGCAGTGTACAGGGGAACACTGAAGCTTTCTTT.

The rearrangement uses TRBV6-2 or TRBV6-3 and TRBJ2-1, with TRBD1 as a possible D gene (5 bases). The CDR3 is 14 amino acids. V lost 5 bases and J 4 bases, leaving 12 bases between the germline ends. The germline V gene has CDR1 MNHEY and CDR2 SVGEGT. The CDR3 nucleotides are TGTGCCAGCAGTGACCGGACACCATACAATGAGCAGTTCTTC. It codes for CASSDRTPYNEQFF.

V usage is TRBV2 and J usage is TRBJ2-1; no clear D gene. Germline lookup yields CDR1 SNHLY and CDR2 FYNNEI. V lost 6 bases, J lost 4 bases, and 4 bases lay in between. This CDR3 has 11 amino acids. The CDR3 protein is CASRAYNEQFF. The CDR3 bases are TGTGCCAGCAGAGCTTACAATGAGCAGTTCTTC.